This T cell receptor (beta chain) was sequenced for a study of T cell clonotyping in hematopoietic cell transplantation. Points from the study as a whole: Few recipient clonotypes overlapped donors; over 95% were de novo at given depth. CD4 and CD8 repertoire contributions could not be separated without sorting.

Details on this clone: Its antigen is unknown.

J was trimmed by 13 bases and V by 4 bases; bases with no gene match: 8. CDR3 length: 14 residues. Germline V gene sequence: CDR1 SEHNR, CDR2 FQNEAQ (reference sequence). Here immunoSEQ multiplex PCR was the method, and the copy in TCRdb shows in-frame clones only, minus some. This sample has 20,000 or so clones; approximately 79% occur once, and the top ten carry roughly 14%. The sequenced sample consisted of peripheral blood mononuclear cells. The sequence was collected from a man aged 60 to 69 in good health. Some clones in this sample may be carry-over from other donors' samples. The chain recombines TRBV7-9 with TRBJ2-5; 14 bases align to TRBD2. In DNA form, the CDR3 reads TGTGCCAGCAGCTCCGGACTAGCGGGGGGTGTGATGTACTTC. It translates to CASSSGLAGGVMYF.